Sequencing of this T cell receptor beta chain was carried out in a study of blood T cell repertoires in COVID-19. With V trimmed by 6 bases and J by 2 bases, 8 bases remained unmatched. Germline V gene lookup returns CDR1 ENHRY and CDR2 SYGVKD. The CDR3 sequence is 17 residues long. How the authors handled the data: Estimation of nucleated cell counts relied on the amplification of reference gene primers. TCRdb's copy holds only in-frame clones and misses some; the assay was immunoSEQ multiplex PCR. Clonal size and the V and J genes are those of that table, whereas D and trimming came from the DNA. The table has about 140,000 clones, 88% seen once.

Sequencing used peripheral blood. The origin of this receptor is a man aged 50-60 years with active or convalescent COVID-19. The chain is built from TRBV10-3 and TRBJ2-7; 15 bases agree with TRBD2. The CDR3 DNA sequence: TGTGCCATCAGGGGACTAGCGGGAGGAGGGGTTACCTACGAGCAGTACTTC. It yields the protein CAIRGLAGGGVTYEQYF.